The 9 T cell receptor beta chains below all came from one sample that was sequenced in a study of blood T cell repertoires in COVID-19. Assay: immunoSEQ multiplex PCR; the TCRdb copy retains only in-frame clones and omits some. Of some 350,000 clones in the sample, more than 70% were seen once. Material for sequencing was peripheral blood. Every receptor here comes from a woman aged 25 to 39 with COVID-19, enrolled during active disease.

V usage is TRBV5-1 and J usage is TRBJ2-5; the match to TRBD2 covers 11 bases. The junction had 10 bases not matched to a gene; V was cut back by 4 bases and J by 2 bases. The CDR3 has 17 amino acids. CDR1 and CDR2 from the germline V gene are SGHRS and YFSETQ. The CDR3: CASSLRGLAGRQETQYF. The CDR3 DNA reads TGCGCCAGCAGCCTTCGAGGACTAGCGGGTAGGCAAGAGACCCAGTACTTC.

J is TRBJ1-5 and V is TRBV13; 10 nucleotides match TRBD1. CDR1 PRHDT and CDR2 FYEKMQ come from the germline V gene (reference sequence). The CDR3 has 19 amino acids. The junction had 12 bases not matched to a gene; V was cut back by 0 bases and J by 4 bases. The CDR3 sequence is CASSLGLGGTGERNQPQHF. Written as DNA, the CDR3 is TGTGCCAGCAGCTTAGGCCTAGGCGGGACAGGGGAGAGGAATCAGCCCCAGCATTTT.

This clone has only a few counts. CDR3 sequence: CASSPTNSYNEQFF. CDR3 DNA: TGCGCCAGCAGCCCGACAAACTCCTACAATGAGCAGTTCTTC. J is TRBJ2-1 and V is TRBV5-1; D is undetermined. The germline V gene has CDR1 SGHRS and CDR2 YFSETQ. Trimming took off 4 bases at V and 0 bases at J, with 8 bases between the two ends. The CDR3 consists of 14 residues.

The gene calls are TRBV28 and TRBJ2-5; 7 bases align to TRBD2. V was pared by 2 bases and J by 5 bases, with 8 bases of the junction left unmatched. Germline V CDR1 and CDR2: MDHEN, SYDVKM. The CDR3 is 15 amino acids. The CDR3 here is CASSLLGEGGETQYF. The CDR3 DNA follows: TGTGCCAGCAGTTTACTAGGGGAGGGAGGGGAGACCCAGTACTTC.

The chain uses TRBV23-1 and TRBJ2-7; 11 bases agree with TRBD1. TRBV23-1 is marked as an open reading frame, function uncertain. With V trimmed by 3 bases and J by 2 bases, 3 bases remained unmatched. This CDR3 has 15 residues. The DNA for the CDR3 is TGCGCCAGCAGTCAGGACAGGGGGCACCCCTACGAGCAGTACTTC. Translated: CASSQDRGHPYEQYF.

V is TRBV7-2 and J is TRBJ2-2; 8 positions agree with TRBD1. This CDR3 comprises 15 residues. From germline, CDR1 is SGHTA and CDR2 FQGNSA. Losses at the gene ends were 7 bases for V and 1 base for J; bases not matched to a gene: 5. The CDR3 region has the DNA TGTGCCAGCACCCCAGGGACAGGGAACACCGGGGAGCTGTTTTTT. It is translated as CASTPGTGNTGELFF.

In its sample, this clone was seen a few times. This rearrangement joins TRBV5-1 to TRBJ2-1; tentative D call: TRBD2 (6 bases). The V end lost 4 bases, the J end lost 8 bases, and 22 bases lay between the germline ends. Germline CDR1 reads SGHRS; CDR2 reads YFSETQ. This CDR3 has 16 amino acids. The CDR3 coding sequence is TGCGCCAGCAGCCAGGTTGGGGGAGGAAGGACTGATGAGCAGTTCTTC. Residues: CASSQVGGGRTDEQFF.

The DNA for the CDR3 is TGTGCCAGCAGTCCATACTGGGCCAAGAGAGAGACCCAGTACTTC. Translated, it gives CASSPYWAKRETQYF. This chain connects TRBV27 to TRBJ2-5; no clear D. The V end was cut by 5 bases, the J end by 4 bases, with 17 bases between. The CDR3 contains 15 residues. Germline V gene sequence: CDR1 MNHEY, CDR2 SMNVEV (reference sequence).

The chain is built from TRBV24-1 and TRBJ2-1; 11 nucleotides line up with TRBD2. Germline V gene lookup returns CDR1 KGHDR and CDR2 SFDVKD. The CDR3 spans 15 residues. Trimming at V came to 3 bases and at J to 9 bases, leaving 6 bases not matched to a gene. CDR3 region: CATSDVAGGVSEQFF. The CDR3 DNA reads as TGTGCCACCAGTGATGTAGCGGGAGGGGTCTCTGAGCAGTTCTTC.